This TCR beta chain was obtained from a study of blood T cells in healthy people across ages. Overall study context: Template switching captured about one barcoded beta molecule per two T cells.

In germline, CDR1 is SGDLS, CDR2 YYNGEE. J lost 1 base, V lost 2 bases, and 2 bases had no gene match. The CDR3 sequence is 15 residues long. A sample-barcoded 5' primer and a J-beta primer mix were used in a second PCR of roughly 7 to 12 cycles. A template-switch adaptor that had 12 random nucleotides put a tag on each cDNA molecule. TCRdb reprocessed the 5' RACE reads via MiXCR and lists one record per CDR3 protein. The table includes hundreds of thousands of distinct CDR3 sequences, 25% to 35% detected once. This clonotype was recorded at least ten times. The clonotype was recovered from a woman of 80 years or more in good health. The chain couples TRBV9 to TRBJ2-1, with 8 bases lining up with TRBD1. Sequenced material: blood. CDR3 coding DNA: TGTGCCAGCAGCGTCCGGGACAGGTCCTACAATGAGCAGTTCTTC. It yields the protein CASSVRDRSYNEQFF. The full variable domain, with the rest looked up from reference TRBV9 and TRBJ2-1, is DSGVTQTPKHLITATGQRVTLRCSPRSGDLSVYWYQQSLDQGLQFLIQYYNGEERAKGNILERFSAQQFPDLHSELNLSSLELGDSALYFCASSVRDRSYNEQFFGPGTRLTVL.